A selection of T cell receptor beta chains follows, all from one sample in a study of blood T cell repertoires in COVID-19. The data were produced by immunoSEQ multiplex PCR, yet TCRdb's version contains in-frame clones alone and is incomplete. The sample has roughly 290,000 clones, about 89% seen once. Sequencing was done on a sample of peripheral blood. The source is a woman aged 45 to 65 who had recovered from COVID-19. Both conserved end residues are trimmed from each CDR3. Fields, in order: V gene, J gene, D gene, CDR3 protein. The D gene is left open where the match is weak.

v_gene: TRBV7-6
j_gene: TRBJ2-7
d_gene: TRBD1
CDR3aa: ASSSASGQGSYEQY

v_gene: TRBV4-3
j_gene: TRBJ1-2
d_gene: .
CDR3aa: ASSQGQGGYGYT

v_gene: TRBV3-1/TRBV3-2
j_gene: TRBJ1-1
d_gene: TRBD1
CDR3aa: ASSDRAPTEAF

v_gene: TRBV30
j_gene: TRBJ1-1
d_gene: .
CDR3aa: AWRSGVDNTEAF

v_gene: TRBV28
j_gene: TRBJ1-5
d_gene: TRBD1
CDR3aa: ASSSGAGGQSNQPQH

v_gene: TRBV10-3
j_gene: TRBJ1-1
d_gene: TRBD1
CDR3aa: ATGQGPYTEAF

v_gene: TRBV29-1
j_gene: TRBJ1-2
d_gene: TRBD1
CDR3aa: SGEGQGVGYT

v_gene: TRBV10-3
j_gene: TRBJ1-1
d_gene: .
CDR3aa: AISAGHQNTEAF

v_gene: TRBV4-1
j_gene: TRBJ1-4
d_gene: TRBD1
CDR3aa: ASSRPGQEYEKLF

v_gene: TRBV10-3
j_gene: TRBJ2-7
d_gene: TRBD1
CDR3aa: AIKPGTGGYEQY

v_gene: TRBV27
j_gene: TRBJ1-2
d_gene: TRBD1
CDR3aa: ASSLSRTGGYGYT

v_gene: TRBV28
j_gene: TRBJ2-5
d_gene: .
CDR3aa: ATRTGTKETQY

v_gene: TRBV5-1
j_gene: TRBJ2-2
d_gene: .
CDR3aa: ASSLTAGELF

v_gene: TRBV14
j_gene: TRBJ2-1
d_gene: TRBD2
CDR3aa: ASSQDPSGYNEQF

v_gene: TRBV7-9
j_gene: TRBJ1-4
d_gene: .
CDR3aa: ASTELQAGEKLF

v_gene: TRBV5-1
j_gene: TRBJ2-1
d_gene: TRBD2
CDR3aa: ASSLGSGSYDEQF

v_gene: TRBV7-8
j_gene: TRBJ2-5
d_gene: TRBD2
CDR3aa: ASSAGLAGGPYQETQY

v_gene: TRBV10-2
j_gene: TRBJ1-1
d_gene: .
CDR3aa: ASSVSVRTEAF

v_gene: TRBV28
j_gene: TRBJ1-1
d_gene: TRBD1
CDR3aa: ASSLLRGAGGDTEAF

v_gene: TRBV20-1
j_gene: TRBJ2-7
d_gene: .
CDR3aa: SASHPYNYEQY

v_gene: TRBV5-1
j_gene: TRBJ1-3
d_gene: .
CDR3aa: ASSSTAGNTIY

v_gene: TRBV28
j_gene: TRBJ1-2
d_gene: .
CDR3aa: ASREQGNYGYT

v_gene: TRBV21-1
j_gene: TRBJ2-7
d_gene: .
CDR3aa: ASSRVQGARTSGTYEQY

v_gene: TRBV7-9
j_gene: TRBJ1-4
d_gene: TRBD1
CDR3aa: ASTLGQRNEKLF

v_gene: TRBV10-3
j_gene: TRBJ2-3
d_gene: .
CDR3aa: AISDGSSRTDTQY

v_gene: TRBV6-6
j_gene: TRBJ1-1
d_gene: .
CDR3aa: ASSPDLNTEAF

v_gene: TRBV10-3
j_gene: TRBJ1-4
d_gene: .
CDR3aa: ATGSATNEKLF

v_gene: TRBV27
j_gene: TRBJ1-5
d_gene: .
CDR3aa: ASSLSPSGGSSQPQH

v_gene: TRBV5-1
j_gene: TRBJ2-1
d_gene: TRBD1
CDR3aa: ASSLTGSGAGEQF

v_gene: TRBV6-2/TRBV6-3
j_gene: TRBJ2-1
d_gene: .
CDR3aa: ASSYTSYNEQF

v_gene: TRBV7-9
j_gene: TRBJ1-1
d_gene: TRBD1
CDR3aa: ASSPVPSRGTRGTEAF

v_gene: TRBV29-1
j_gene: TRBJ1-2
d_gene: .
CDR3aa: SANRVGSYT

v_gene: TRBV2
j_gene: TRBJ2-1
d_gene: .
CDR3aa: ASSRQGQGEQF

v_gene: TRBV2
j_gene: TRBJ1-3
d_gene: TRBD1
CDR3aa: ASRDRGAPSGNTIY

v_gene: TRBV11-2
j_gene: TRBJ2-1
d_gene: .
CDR3aa: ASSPERSEQF

v_gene: TRBV7-2
j_gene: TRBJ1-5
d_gene: .
CDR3aa: ASSPNGGGEQPQH

v_gene: TRBV7-8
j_gene: TRBJ2-7
d_gene: .
CDR3aa: ASSSRTDISSYEQY

v_gene: TRBV9
j_gene: TRBJ1-3
d_gene: .
CDR3aa: ASSPTGGSGNTIY

v_gene: TRBV3-1/TRBV3-2
j_gene: TRBJ1-5
d_gene: TRBD1
CDR3aa: ASSQGQGANQPQH

v_gene: TRBV4-3
j_gene: TRBJ2-1
d_gene: TRBD2
CDR3aa: ASSQISGNKYNEQF

v_gene: TRBV30
j_gene: TRBJ2-5
d_gene: .
CDR3aa: AWSSSSETQY